The 13 T cell receptor beta chains below come from one sample, sequenced in a study of shared clonotypes between healthy human individuals. Method: immunoSEQ multiplex PCR; TCRdb's copy keeps in-frame clones and lacks some. The sample has roughly 2.5 million clones, around 90% seen once. Sequencing used naive CD4+ T cells sorted from blood. Stated subset: CD45RA+ positively selected. These receptors were collected from a young man in good health.

The chain recombines TRBV5-6 with TRBJ2-7, with 9 positions matching TRBD1. This CDR3 has 16 amino acids. Germline V CDR1 and CDR2: SGHDT, YYEEEE. Unmatched junction bases numbered 13, after V lost 4 bases and J lost 5 bases. The CDR3 protein is CASSPSLGQGINEQYF. The DNA of the CDR3 is TGTGCCAGCAGCCCTTCTTTGGGACAGGGAATCAACGAGCAGTACTTC.

As DNA, the CDR3 is TGTGCCAGCAGTGAAGCGGTGGAGACCCAGTACTTC. This translates into CASSEAVETQYF. The genes are TRBV2 and TRBJ2-5; D ambiguous. V lost 0 bases and J 5 bases, leaving 4 bases between the germline ends. Germline V gives CDR1 SNHLY, CDR2 FYNNEI. The CDR3 length is 12 residues.

V is TRBV27 and J is TRBJ1-4, with unresolved D. The V and J ends lost 5 bases and 0 bases respectively, with 10 bases between them. Per germline, CDR1 MNHEY and CDR2 SMNVEV (reference sequence). This CDR3 comprises 15 residues. DNA for the CDR3: TGTGCCAGCAGTGCCATCTATGCAACTAATGAAAAACTGTTTTTT. The encoded protein is CASSAIYATNEKLFF.

The chain couples TRBV7-2 to TRBJ2-3, with TRBD2 identical over 11 bases. This CDR3 has 15 residues. The V gene's germline CDR1 is SGHTA and CDR2 FQGNSA. J was trimmed by 3 bases and V by 3 bases; bases with no gene match: 2. CDR3 DNA sequence: TGTGCCAGCAGCTTTCGGACTAGCGGGACAGATACGCAGTATTTT. Protein: CASSFRTSGTDTQYF.

This chain joins TRBV19 and TRBJ2-5; 8 bases are a match to TRBD2. The CDR3 has 16 residues. CDR1 and CDR2 (germline): LNHDA, SQIVND (reference sequence). V was clipped by 1 base and J by 4 bases; unmatched bases: 8. In DNA, the CDR3 is TGTGCCAGTAGTATAGGGGGCAAGCGGGGGCGAGAGACCCAGTACTTC. Its protein is CASSIGGKRGRETQYF.

This clone was found once. The rearrangement links TRBV6-5 to TRBJ2-3; D may be TRBD2 (5 bases). V lost 6 bases, J lost 10 bases, and 14 bases lay in between. Germline values: CDR1 MNHEY, CDR2 SVGAGI. The CDR3 is made up of 12 amino acids. The CDR3 sequence is CASSLSGSAQYF. The CDR3 bases are TGTGCCAGCAGCCTATCGGGGAGTGCGCAGTATTTT.

The chain employs TRBV2 and TRBJ1-2; D possibly corresponds to TRBD1 (6 bases). V was pared by 7 bases and J by 8 bases, with 17 bases between. Germline assignment: CDR1 SNHLY and CDR2 FYNNEI. This CDR3 comprises 13 residues. CDR3 in DNA: TGTGCCAGCACGATAGGGGGGCGAGGCGGCTACACCTTC. This gives the protein CASTIGGRGGYTF.

The gene calls are TRBV5-6 and TRBJ1-6, with 7 bases lining up with TRBD1. Germline V gene sequence: CDR1 SGHDT, CDR2 YYEEEE. Trimming at V came to 4 bases and at J to 8 bases, leaving 6 bases not matched to a gene. CDR3 length: 14 residues. CDR3 sequence reads: CASSGQVIDSPLHF. The CDR3 DNA sequence: TGTGCCAGCAGCGGACAGGTAATAGATTCACCCCTCCACTTT.

On this clone itself: The sample holds other DNA sequences that translate to the same CDR3. The rearrangement links TRBV9 to TRBJ2-5; tentative D call: TRBD2 (6 bases). Germline V gene lookup returns CDR1 SGDLS and CDR2 YYNGEE. Trimming took 0 bases from V and 5 from J, leaving 8 bases between them. The CDR3 is 13 residues long. CDR3 coding DNA: TGTGCCAGCAGCGTAGGGGGGAGGGAGACCCAGTACTTC. Its protein product is CASSVGGRETQYF.

The chain carries TRBV6-6 and TRBJ1-1, with 7 nucleotides matching TRBD1. V lost 5 bases and J lost 5; bases outside the gene matches: 11. This CDR3 is 15 amino acids long. Germline loops: CDR1 MNHNY, CDR2 SVGAGI (reference sequence). In DNA, the CDR3 is TGTGCCAGCAGTCGTCCAGGGGGTCCGGGGACTGAAGCTTTCTTT. Translating it yields CASSRPGGPGTEAFF.

This clone has more than one count but fewer than ten. At one end, the junction sequence differs from germline, possibly due to a read error. This chain connects TRBV14 to TRBJ2-1; the D gene is possibly TRBD2 (5 bases). This CDR3 is 12 amino acids long. Per the germline V gene, CDR1 is SGHDN and CDR2 is FVKESK. The CDR3 loop is CASSLTSGKALF. The DNA of the CDR3 is TGTGCCAGCAGCCTCACGTCGGGGAAGGCGCTCTTC. Filled out from reference TRBV14 and TRBJ2-1, the complete variable domain reads EAGVTQFPSHSVIEKGQTVTLRCDPISGHDNLYWYRRVMGKEIKFLLHFVKESKQDESGMPNNRFLAERTGGTYSTLKVQPAELEDSGVYFCASSLTSGKALFGPGTRLTVL.

The chain has TRBV11-2 and TRBJ2-1, with TRBD1 matching 8 bases. V shed 4 bases and J 3 bases; nucleotides not matched to a gene: 14. This CDR3 has 18 amino acids. Germline-derived CDR1 and CDR2 are SGHAT and FQNNGV. The CDR3 region has the DNA TGTGCCAGCAGCTCAGACACCACCCCAGGGGGCATCTACAATGAGCAGTTCTTC. The encoded protein is CASSSDTTPGGIYNEQFF.

V usage is TRBV7-2 and J usage is TRBJ1-5; 11 nucleotides line up with TRBD1. Germline V gene data show CDR1 as SGHTA and CDR2 as FQGNSA. The length of the CDR3 is 16 residues. V lost 5 bases and J lost 5; bases outside the gene matches: 8. The CDR3 DNA reads as TGTGCCAGCAGCCCATGGACAGGGGGCGAGGATCAGCCCCAGCATTTT. Protein sequence: CASSPWTGGEDQPQHF.